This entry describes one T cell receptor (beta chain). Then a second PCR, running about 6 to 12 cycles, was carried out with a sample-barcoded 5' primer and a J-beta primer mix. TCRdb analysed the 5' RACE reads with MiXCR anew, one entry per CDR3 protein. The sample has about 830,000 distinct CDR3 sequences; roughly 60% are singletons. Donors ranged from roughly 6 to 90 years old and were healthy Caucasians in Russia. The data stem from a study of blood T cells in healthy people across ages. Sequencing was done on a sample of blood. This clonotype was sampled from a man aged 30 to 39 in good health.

The CDR3 here is CANRKGIRAQETQYF. The DNA for the CDR3 is TGTGCCAACAGAAAGGGGATTCGAGCCCAAGAGACCCAGTACTTC. The V call is TRBV5-8, the J call TRBJ2-5; tentatively, D is TRBD1 (5 bases). The CDR3 runs to 15 residues. V lost 9 bases to trimming and J lost 1 base, with 19 bases between them. CDR1 is SGHTS and CDR2 is YDEGEE in the germline V gene.